Listed here are 30 T cell receptor beta chains from one sample, sequenced in a study of T cells in localized non-small cell lung cancer. Repertoires were generated with immunoSEQ multiplex PCR, while TCRdb's copy carries only in-frame clones and drops some. In the table there are thousands of clones, roughly 28% of which are singletons. Here the sequenced sample was lung tumor tissue, taken before any cancer treatment. The receptors stem from a female donor aged 60 or older with stage I lung adenocarcinoma.

This chain uses TRBV18 with TRBJ2-1; D might be TRBD2 (6 bases). Between the trimmed V and J ends, which lost 1 base and 4 bases, there was a span of 14 bases. Germline CDR1 reads KGHSH; CDR2 reads LQKENI. This CDR3 contains 16 residues. The CDR3 is CASSPLEGAVYNEQFF. CDR3 bases: TGTGCCAGCTCACCACTGGAGGGAGCCGTTTACAATGAGCAGTTCTTC.

This clone was counted only a few times. V usage is TRBV30 and J usage is TRBJ2-5, with D maybe TRBD1 (6 bases). With 5 bases removed from V and 5 bases from J, the gap between germline ends came to 12 bases. From germline, CDR1 is GTSNPN and CDR2 SVGIG (reference sequence). The CDR3 has 12 amino acids. CDR3 DNA sequence: TGTGCCTGGGGCAAGGGGGTGGAGACCCAGTACTTC. As protein: CAWGKGVETQYF.

This clone was seen more than once but under ten times. The J gene is TRBJ2-3, the V gene TRBV6-8; TRBD2 agrees at 13 bases. The ends lost 6 bases at V and 8 bases at J; junction bases unmatched: 5. The CDR3 loop spans 14 amino acids. CDR1 is MNHGY and CDR2 is SAAAGT in the germline V gene. DNA of the CDR3: TGTGCCAGCAGCCCAGGACTAGCGGGAGCTACGCAGTATTTT. It translates to CASSPGLAGATQYF.

This clone was detected a few times. The CDR3 loop is CASSKTGSGGDQETQYF. CDR3 nucleotide sequence: TGTGCCAGCAGCAAGACAGGGTCCGGAGGGGACCAAGAGACCCAGTACTTC. The chain combines TRBV11-3 with TRBJ2-5; TRBD1 might be the D (7 bases). The CDR3 has 17 amino acids. CDR1 is SGHNT, CDR2 YENEEA, per germline. V lost 5 bases and J 0 bases, leaving 19 bases between the germline ends.

J is TRBJ1-1 and V is TRBV6-8; 8 nucleotides match TRBD1. The germline CDR1 and CDR2 sequences are MNHGY and SAAAGT. J was trimmed by 5 bases and V by 5 bases; bases with no gene match: 7. CDR3 length: 14 amino acids. The CDR3 region is CASSDRGVETEAFF. The DNA of the CDR3 is TGTGCCAGCAGTGACAGGGGAGTAGAGACTGAAGCTTTCTTT.

The chain uses TRBV25-1 and TRBJ1-1; the D is unclear. There are 14 residues in the CDR3. V gave up 1 base and J gave up 1 base, with 7 bases separating them. The V gene's germline CDR1 is MGHDK and CDR2 SYGVNS. This chain's CDR3 is CASSESLGNTEAFF. The CDR3 bases are TGTGCCAGCAGTGAATCCCTGGGGAACACTGAAGCTTTCTTT.

By sample share, this clone is medium-sized. The chain links TRBV11-3 to TRBJ2-7, with TRBD2 identical over 10 bases. The germline gives CDR1 SGHNT, CDR2 YENEEA. The CDR3 extends over 16 amino acids. V dropped 1 base and J dropped 0; count of bases not matched to a gene: 3. The CDR3 here is CASSLGLAGSSYEQYF. The CDR3 bases are TGTGCCAGCAGCTTAGGACTAGCGGGTAGCTCCTACGAGCAGTACTTC. Variable domain in full (rest from reference TRBV11-3 and TRBJ2-7): EAGVVQSPRYKIIEKKQPVAFWCNPISGHNTLYWYLQNLGQGPELLIRYENEEAVDDSQLPKDRFSAERLKGVDSTLKIQPAELGDSAVYLCASSLGLAGSSYEQYFGPGTRLTVT.

The chain couples TRBV18 to TRBJ2-1; TRBD2 aligns across 8 bases. CDR1 and CDR2 from the germline V gene are KGHSH and LQKENI. With V trimmed by 0 bases and J by 6 bases, 10 bases remained unmatched. There are 17 residues in the CDR3. CDR3 amino acids: CASSPPSTGGPGNEQFF. CDR3 coding DNA: TGTGCCAGCTCACCACCCTCAACGGGAGGGCCAGGCAATGAGCAGTTCTTC.

The chain links TRBV11-3 to TRBJ1-1; no reliable D call. The V gene lost 7 bases and the J gene lost 2 bases, with 17 bases spanning the gap. CDR3 length equals 15 residues. Germline V gives CDR1 SGHNT, CDR2 YENEEA. For the CDR3, the DNA is TGTGCCAGCATCCTAACGGCAGGTGACAACACTGAAGCTTTCTTT. Translation gives CASILTAGDNTEAFF.

This rearrangement joins TRBV14 to TRBJ1-1, with 8 positions matching TRBD1. The CDR3 covers 18 residues. After removal of 0 bases from V and 0 bases from J, the junction contained 9 bases not matched to a gene. The germline V gene encodes CDR1 SGHDN and CDR2 FVKESK. CDR3 region: CASSQDVVRGRLNTEAFF. The CDR3 nucleotides read TGTGCCAGCAGCCAAGATGTTGTCAGGGGGCGTTTGAACACTGAAGCTTTCTTT.

This clone was picked up a small number of times. The chain couples TRBV9 to TRBJ2-7; no firm D call. Trimming pared 4 bases from V and 0 bases from J, leaving 14 bases between. Germline-derived CDR1 and CDR2 are SGDLS and YYNGEE. The CDR3 contains 15 residues. CDR3 residues: CASSSGRTSSYEQYV. CDR3 sequence (DNA): TGTGCCAGCAGCTCCGGACGGACGAGCTCCTACGAGCAGTACGTC.

The sample holds a few counts of this clone. The CDR3 DNA sequence: TGTGCCAGCAGCTTAGATGGCGAGGCACACAATGAGCAGTTCTTC. This codes for CASSLDGEAHNEQFF. The rearrangement uses TRBV11-3 and TRBJ2-1; D gene uncertain. In germline, CDR1 is SGHNT, CDR2 YENEEA. The CDR3 sequence is 15 residues long. V lost 0 bases and J lost 5, with 11 bases in between.

This clone rates as medium-sized. This chain links TRBV10-3 with TRBJ2-3, with no clear D. Looked up from germline, CDR1 is ENHRY and CDR2 is SYGVKD. The CDR3 runs 13 residues. The germline V and J ends were trimmed by 2 bases and 3 bases, with 6 bases remaining between them. For the CDR3, the DNA is TGTGCCATCAGTGAGGCCGGGACAGATACGCAGTATTTT. The encoded protein is CAISEAGTDTQYF.

V usage is TRBV6-8 and J usage is TRBJ1-5; D remains unclear. Trimming stripped 7 bases from V and 4 bases from J, with 11 bases between. From germline, CDR1 is MNHGY and CDR2 SAAAGT. The CDR3 is 13 amino acids. CDR3 loop: CASNQVGNQPQHF. CDR3 in DNA: TGTGCCAGCAACCAGGTAGGGAATCAGCCCCAGCATTTT.

The chain employs TRBV19 and TRBJ2-2; D is unclear. There are 15 residues in the CDR3. Per germline, CDR1 LNHDA and CDR2 SQIVND (reference sequence). The V end was cut by 4 bases, the J end by 2 bases, with 11 bases between. CDR3 DNA: TGTGCCAGTAGTAAACGGACGGTAAACACCGGGGAGCTGTTTTTT. It translates to CASSKRTVNTGELFF.

The V gene is TRBV11-3, the J gene TRBJ1-3; D unresolved. CDR1 is SGHNT, CDR2 YENEEA, per germline. Trimming removed 5 bases at V and 0 bases at J, with 17 bases between. This CDR3 contains 17 residues. CDR3 coding DNA: TGTGCCAGCAGCATCCGACAACCCCTTGACTCTGGAAACACCATATATTTT. This codes for CASSIRQPLDSGNTIYF.

The chain combines TRBV30 with TRBJ2-7; D is perhaps TRBD1 (5 bases). Looked up from germline, CDR1 is GTSNPN and CDR2 is SVGIG (reference sequence). V was cut by 2 bases and J by 4 bases, with 12 bases left in between. There are 13 residues in the CDR3. The CDR3 bases are TGTGCCTGGAGTAACGGCAGGGTTTACGAGCAGTACTTC. Its protein is CAWSNGRVYEQYF.

This sequence joins TRBV28 and TRBJ1-2; D might be TRBD1 (6 bases). This CDR3 region has 15 residues. V was trimmed by 4 bases and J by 7 bases, leaving 19 bases between them. Germline V gene data show CDR1 as MDHEN and CDR2 as SYDVKM. Written as DNA, the CDR3 is TGTGCCAGCAGTTCTCCGTTAGGAGGGGGAGGTGGCTACACCTTC. It encodes CASSSPLGGGGGYTF.

Note on this clone: At one end the junction does not follow the germline gene, possibly because of a read error. The rearrangement uses TRBV29-1 and TRBJ2-1, with 8 bases identical to TRBD1. The CDR3 has 16 amino acids. Germline values: CDR1 SQVTM, CDR2 ANQGSEA. Here the CDR3 reads CSVERRTGLDNNEQFF. In DNA, the CDR3 is TGCAGCGTTGAAAGACGGACAGGGCTGGACAACAATGAGCAATTCTTC.

The gene calls are TRBV18 and TRBJ2-2; D may be TRBD2 (6 bases). The V gene's germline CDR1 is KGHSH and CDR2 LQKENI. The V gene lost 0 bases and the J gene lost 2 bases, with 10 bases spanning the gap. There are 16 residues in the CDR3. CDR3 protein: CASSPPSGLNTGELFF. As DNA, the CDR3 is TGTGCCAGCTCACCACCGAGCGGACTAAACACCGGGGAGCTGTTTTTT.

The CDR3 here is CASSGGDWRNEQFF. The DNA of the CDR3 is TGTGCCAGCAGTGGAGGGGATTGGAGAAATGAGCAGTTCTTC. This chain connects TRBV6-8 to TRBJ2-1, with D perhaps TRBD2 (6 bases). Between the trimmed V and J ends, which lost 5 bases and 7 bases, there was a span of 15 bases. Germline assignment: CDR1 MNHGY and CDR2 SAAAGT. The CDR3 runs to 14 residues.

The chain couples TRBV18 to TRBJ1-2; TRBD1 might be the D (5 bases). The germline gives CDR1 KGHSH, CDR2 LQKENI. This CDR3 spans 14 amino acids. With 6 bases removed from V and 5 bases from J, the gap between germline ends came to 16 bases. This chain's CDR3 is CASSPMPGKYGYTF. CDR3 bases: TGTGCCAGCTCGCCAATGCCAGGGAAGTATGGCTACACCTTC. The full variable domain, completed using reference TRBV18 and TRBJ1-2, is NAGVMQNPRHLVRRRGQEARLRCSPMKGHSHVYWYRQLPEEGLKFMVYLQKENIIDESGMPKERFSAEFPKEGPSILRIQQVVRGDSAAYFCASSPMPGKYGYTFGSGTRLTVV.

The rearrangement uses TRBV11-3 and TRBJ2-5; perhaps D is TRBD1 or TRBD2 (5 bases each). The germline V gene has CDR1 SGHNT and CDR2 YENEEA. Trimming cost V 3 bases and J 0 bases, with 8 bases left between them. The CDR3 loop spans 14 amino acids. DNA for the CDR3: TGTGCCAGCAGCTTCGGGACGTACCAAGAGACCCAGTACTTC. Its protein is CASSFGTYQETQYF.

In its sample, this clone was seen a few times. The genes are TRBV6-8 and TRBJ2-7, with D maybe TRBD2 (5 bases). The CDR3 contains 13 residues. CDR1 and CDR2 (germline): MNHGY, SAAAGT. V shed 7 bases and J shed 4 bases, with 14 bases lying between them. The CDR3 reads CASKYGIAYEQYV. DNA of the CDR3: TGTGCCAGCAAATACGGGATAGCTTACGAGCAGTACGTC.

This clone ranks as large (0.1 to 1%). The V gene is TRBV6-8, the J gene TRBJ1-1; no firm D call. This CDR3 is built from 13 residues. CDR1 and CDR2 from the germline V gene are MNHGY and SAAAGT. V was pared by 5 bases and J by 11 bases, with 18 bases between. CDR3 loop: CASSVPGPRTAFF. The CDR3 DNA reads TGTGCCAGCAGTGTCCCCGGGCCAAGGACTGCTTTCTTT.

In this sample, this clone turned up a few times. Written as DNA, the CDR3 is TGTGCCAGCAGTTGGACAGACCAAGAGACCCAGTACTTC. Amino acid sequence: CASSWTDQETQYF. The chain couples TRBV9 to TRBJ2-5; tentative D call: TRBD1 (6 bases). Trimming pared 5 bases from V and 0 bases from J, leaving 8 bases between. CDR3 size: 13 residues. Germline assignment: CDR1 SGDLS and CDR2 YYNGEE. The complete variable domain, with remaining parts taken from reference TRBV9 and TRBJ2-5, reads DSGVTQTPKHLITATGQRVTLRCSPRSGDLSVYWYQQSLDQGLQFLIQYYNGEERAKGNILERFSAQQFPDLHSELNLSSLELGDSALYFCASSWTDQETQYFGPGTRLLVL.

The chain carries TRBV28 and TRBJ1-3; 9 bases are a match to TRBD1. J was trimmed by 6 bases and V by 6 bases; bases with no gene match: 6. The CDR3 is made up of 14 amino acids. The V gene's germline CDR1 is MDHEN and CDR2 SYDVKM. The CDR3 sequence is CASSRQGVENTIYF. CDR3 DNA: TGTGCCAGCAGCCGACAGGGGGTCGAAAACACCATATATTTT.

V usage is TRBV30 and J usage is TRBJ1-1, with 12 bases aligning to TRBD1. The junction had 5 bases not matched to a gene; V was cut back by 4 bases and J by 5 bases. Germline V gives CDR1 GTSNPN, CDR2 SVGIG (reference sequence). CDR3 size: 14 residues. CDR3 region: CAWTGTGGNTEAFF. In DNA form, the CDR3 reads TGTGCCTGGACCGGGACAGGGGGCAATACTGAAGCTTTCTTT.

In this sample, this clone turned up a few times. The chain couples TRBV11-3 to TRBJ1-3, with 7 bases lining up with TRBD1. The germline V gene encodes CDR1 SGHNT and CDR2 YENEEA. The CDR3 is 14 amino acids. Trimming at V came to 5 bases and at J to 2 bases, leaving 3 bases not matched to a gene. Here the CDR3 DNA reads TGTGCCAGCAGCCCCGGGACAGCTGGAAACACCATATATTTT. Translated, it gives CASSPGTAGNTIYF.

This clone was seen only a few times. The CDR3 bases are TGTGCCAGCTCACCTTTTCGGGGGGACACCGGGGAGCTGTTTTTT. The encoded protein is CASSPFRGDTGELFF. The chain is built from TRBV18 and TRBJ2-2, with TRBD2 matching over 7 bases. Germline V gene sequence: CDR1 KGHSH, CDR2 LQKENI. V lost 3 bases, J lost 3 bases, and 4 bases stayed unmatched. The CDR3 loop spans 15 amino acids.